A single sample is the source of the 22 T cell receptor beta chains below, sequenced in a study of T cell responses to AZD1222 COVID-19 vaccine. Repertoires were generated with immunoSEQ multiplex PCR, while TCRdb's copy carries only in-frame clones and drops some. This table holds about 90,000 clones, more than 75% found once. The sample here was peripheral blood, taken on day 0 of MenACWY control vaccination. All receptors derive from an adult in good health.

This chain joins TRBV3-1 (or the pseudogene TRBV3-2) and TRBJ2-3; 9 bases align to TRBD2. The CDR3 runs 14 residues. Germline trimming cut 2 bases from V and 10 bases from J; bases unmatched to any gene: 7. The germline V gene encodes CDR1 LGHDT and CDR2 YNNKEL (reference sequence). CDR3 in DNA: TGTGCCAGCAGCCAATTGCCTAGCGGGACCCCGCAGTATTTT. Its translation: CASSQLPSGTPQYF.

J is TRBJ2-2 and V is TRBV29-1; D is unclear. Germline values: CDR1 SQVTM, CDR2 ANQGSEA. The ends were cut back, 3 bases at V and 2 bases at J, with 10 bases in the middle. The CDR3 covers 14 residues. The CDR3 loop reads CSVEGRPNTGELFF. In DNA, the CDR3 is TGCAGCGTTGAGGGCAGGCCCAACACCGGGGAGCTGTTTTTT.

The chain links TRBV19 to TRBJ1-6; the D gene is possibly TRBD1 (6 bases). CDR1 is LNHDA, CDR2 SQIVND, per germline (reference sequence). The ends were cut back, 5 bases at V and 7 bases at J, with 12 bases in the middle. This CDR3 is 14 amino acids long. The CDR3 loop is CASSYTGTNSPLHF. In DNA form, the CDR3 reads TGTGCCAGTAGTTATACAGGGACAAATTCACCCCTCCACTTT.

The genes are TRBV3-1 (or the pseudogene TRBV3-2) and TRBJ2-3, with 8 nucleotides matching TRBD2. V trimming: 2 bases; J trimming: 2 bases; junction bases outside the gene matches: 3. The CDR3 length is 15 residues. The germline V gene encodes CDR1 LGHDT and CDR2 YNNKEL (reference sequence). This CDR3 is CASSQRAGATDTQYF. DNA for the CDR3: TGTGCCAGCAGCCAAAGAGCGGGAGCCACAGATACGCAGTATTTT.

The gene calls are TRBV6-5 and TRBJ1-1; D uncertain. Trimming took 10 bases from V and 1 from J, leaving 13 bases between them. The CDR3 sequence is 13 residues long. The germline gives CDR1 MNHEY, CDR2 SVGAGI. The CDR3 sequence is CATDHTPNTEAFF. CDR3 DNA: TGTGCCACCGATCATACACCGAACACTGAAGCTTTCTTT.

V usage is TRBV11-2 and J usage is TRBJ2-2, with TRBD2 matching 12 bases. The CDR3 runs 16 residues. In germline, CDR1 is SGHAT, CDR2 FQNNGV. J was trimmed by 1 base and V by 6 bases; bases with no gene match: 3. Here the CDR3 DNA reads TGTGCCAGCAGACAACTAGCGGGAGGGAACACCGGGGAGCTGTTTTTT. This translates into CASRQLAGGNTGELFF.

The CDR3 DNA is TGTGCCAGTCACCCGCGACAGGGGGACAATGAGCAGTTCTTC. It codes for CASHPRQGDNEQFF. The chain carries TRBV19 and TRBJ2-1; TRBD1 aligns across 9 bases. The V gene's germline CDR1 is LNHDA and CDR2 SQIVND (reference sequence). The CDR3 spans 14 residues. The trim removed 8 bases at V and 5 bases at J, leaving 7 bases unmatched.

DNA for the CDR3: TGTGCCAGCAGTTACTCGGGCGGGCAGCCTGGAAACACCATATATTTT. Translation gives CASSYSGGQPGNTIYF. This chain joins TRBV6-6 and TRBJ1-3; D is ambiguous. Germline values: CDR1 MNHNY, CDR2 SVGAGI (reference sequence). The CDR3 has 16 amino acids. Between the trimmed V and J ends, which lost 0 bases and 2 bases, there was a span of 11 bases.

This rearrangement joins TRBV5-1 to TRBJ1-2; D perhaps matches TRBD1 (6 bases). CDR3 size: 14 residues. Trimming shortened V by 5 bases and J by 3 bases, and 14 bases separated the two germline ends. Looked up from germline, CDR1 is SGHRS and CDR2 is YFSETQ. DNA for the CDR3: TGCGCCAGCAGGTCCGGGACACTCGACTATGGCTACACCTTC. Translating it yields CASRSGTLDYGYTF.

The genes are TRBV19 and TRBJ1-2; D is possibly TRBD1 (6 bases). The CDR3 totals 14 residues. Trimming shortened V by 7 bases and J by 4 bases, and 16 bases separated the two germline ends. Germline values: CDR1 LNHDA, CDR2 SQIVND (reference sequence). DNA of the CDR3: TGTGCCAGTACTATGGAGGGACAACCCTATGGCTACACCTTC. It codes for CASTMEGQPYGYTF.

The chain employs TRBV7-3 and TRBJ1-2, with 9 nucleotides matching TRBD1. The CDR3 extends over 14 amino acids. Germline V gene sequence: CDR1 SGHTA, CDR2 FQGTGA. J was trimmed by 8 bases and V by 5 bases; bases with no gene match: 9. The CDR3 loop is CASSLTGQGEGYTF. CDR3 nucleotides: TGTGCCAGCAGCCTTACGGGACAGGGAGAGGGCTACACCTTC.

The chain recombines TRBV6-5 with TRBJ2-7, with D perhaps assigned TRBD1 or TRBD2 (5 bases each). This CDR3 spans 15 amino acids. Germline-derived CDR1 and CDR2 are MNHEY and SVGAGI. Trimming took 5 bases from V and 7 from J, leaving 21 bases between them. The CDR3 region has the DNA TGTGCCAGCAGTCTATCGGGGCAGGGAGTTCAAGAGCAGTACTTC. Its translation: CASSLSGQGVQEQYF.

The chain uses TRBV11-2 and TRBJ2-3; 13 nucleotides line up with TRBD2. The CDR3 is 17 amino acids. Unmatched junction bases numbered 4, after V lost 3 bases and J lost 1 base. In germline, CDR1 is SGHAT, CDR2 FQNNGV. The CDR3 loop is CASSFTSGGAGTDTQYF. Here the CDR3 DNA reads TGTGCCAGCAGCTTCACTAGCGGGGGGGCCGGCACAGATACGCAGTATTTT.

This clone has more than one count but fewer than ten. The chain employs TRBV28 and TRBJ1-1; D might be TRBD1 (6 bases). The V end was cut by 10 bases, the J end by 4 bases, with 22 bases between. The CDR3 is made up of 15 amino acids. Per the germline V gene, CDR1 is MDHEN and CDR2 is SYDVKM. CDR3 sequence (DNA): TGTGCCACCGGGGGCGGTGGCTCCCCGAGCACTGAAGCTTTCTTT. It encodes CATGGGGSPSTEAFF.

This chain connects TRBV28 to TRBJ2-7; D is unclear. The length of the CDR3 is 12 residues. The germline gives CDR1 MDHEN, CDR2 SYDVKM. V lost 6 bases and J 7 bases, leaving 13 bases between the germline ends. Here the CDR3 reads CASSLVTGEQYF. The CDR3 region has the DNA TGTGCCAGCAGCCTCGTCACCGGGGAGCAGTACTTC.

V gene TRBV21-1 combines with J gene TRBJ2-7; the table's TRBD2 call for D was not verified on the DNA. TRBV21-1 constitutes a pseudogene. CDR3 length: 15 residues. The CDR3 protein is CASSKETEGRYEQYF. In DNA, the CDR3 is TGTGCCAGCAGCAAAGAGACGGAGGGCCGCTACGAGCAGTACTTC.

The chain employs TRBV6-6 and TRBJ2-1; D possibly corresponds to TRBD2 (5 bases). Germline V gene data show CDR1 as MNHNY and CDR2 as SVGAGI (reference sequence). CDR3 size: 14 residues. V gave up 2 bases and J gave up 3 bases, with 8 bases separating them. CDR3 residues: CASSYRTVYNEQFF. In DNA, the CDR3 is TGTGCCAGCAGTTACCGGACTGTCTACAATGAGCAGTTCTTC.

The J gene is TRBJ2-3, the V gene TRBV28; tentatively, D is TRBD2 (6 bases). The V end lost 5 bases, the J end lost 1 base, and 10 bases lay between the germline ends. CDR1 is MDHEN and CDR2 is SYDVKM in the germline V gene. CDR3 length equals 14 residues. CDR3 DNA: TGTGCCAGCAGTCCCGGGGGTCGCACAGATACGCAGTATTTT. It specifies CASSPGGRTDTQYF. Supplemented by reference TRBV28 and TRBJ2-3, the full variable domain reads DVKVTQSSRYLVKRTGEKVFLECVQDMDHENMFWYRQDPGLGLRLIYFSYDVKMKEKGDIPEGYSVSREKKERFSLILESASTNQTSMYLCASSPGGRTDTQYFGPGTRLTVL.

V and J are TRBV27 and TRBJ2-2; weak D call: TRBD1 (5 bases). V was cut by 5 bases and J by 1 base, with 11 bases left in between. Germline-derived CDR1 and CDR2 are MNHEY and SMNVEV (reference sequence). This CDR3 is built from 15 residues. Written as DNA, the CDR3 is TGTGCCAGCAGTCCACGACAGCTGAACACCGGGGAGCTGTTTTTT. It yields the protein CASSPRQLNTGELFF.

The chain combines TRBV3-1 (or the pseudogene TRBV3-2) with TRBJ2-4, with a weak D call TRBD1 (6 bases). The CDR3 consists of 13 residues. Germline V gene data show CDR1 as LGHDT and CDR2 as YNNKEL (reference sequence). V was trimmed by 0 bases and J by 13 bases, leaving 13 bases between them. CDR3 bases: TGTGCCAGCAGCCAAGATGCAGGACAGAAGCAGTACTTC. Its translation: CASSQDAGQKQYF.

V and J are TRBV10-1 and TRBJ1-1; D call uncertain. Looked up from germline, CDR1 is WNHNN and CDR2 is SYGVQD (reference sequence). CDR3 length equals 13 residues. Trimming shortened V by 5 bases and J by 4 bases, and 11 bases separated the two germline ends. CDR3 loop: CASSRNRGTEAFF. The CDR3 DNA follows: TGCGCCAGCAGTAGAAATCGTGGCACTGAAGCTTTCTTT.

This chain uses TRBV25-1 with TRBJ1-2; unclear D gene. Per the germline V gene, CDR1 is MGHDK and CDR2 is SYGVNS. Trimming left V 5 bases short and J 6 bases short, with 13 bases between. The CDR3 is 13 residues long. CDR3 DNA sequence: TGTGCCAGCAGTTACGGTCGTGAGGATGGCTACACCTTC. It codes for CASSYGREDGYTF.